The T cell receptor (beta chain) under discussion was sequenced for a study of T cells after yellow fever vaccination. Germline CDR1 is SGHRS and CDR2 is YFSETQ. Trimming shortened V by 5 bases and J by 5 bases, and 20 bases separated the two germline ends. This CDR3 is 16 amino acids long. In making TCR cDNA, 5'RACE template switching added a universal primer site and UMIs to it. TCRdb redid the calling of the 5' RACE reads with MiXCR, one entry per CDR3 protein. Of 340,000 or so distinct CDR3 sequences in the sample, about 12% are singletons; the top ten hold around 3%. Concerning this clonotype: Its antigen is not known.

Study-level findings and limits: Reappearing after the booster were most of the clones from primary vaccination (96% CD4, about 87% CD8). The secondary response was weaker, and its peak arrived faster, on day 5 versus 15.

Sequencing used CD4+ T cells sorted from PBMCs, obtained 15 days after the yellow fever booster vaccination. This chain uses TRBV5-1 with TRBJ2-1; maybe TRBD2 (7 bases). This TCR was recovered from a man between 18 and 29 years old who received the YFV17D yellow fever vaccine. The CDR3 region is CASRPLPGGLNNEQFF. The CDR3 DNA reads as TGCGCCAGCAGGCCGCTCCCGGGGGGCCTAAACAATGAGCAGTTCTTC.